A single sample is the source of the 26 T cell receptor beta chains below, sequenced in a study of cytomegalovirus exposure and HLA in healthy donors (TCRdb year 2017). Library prep was done by the immunoSEQ multiplex PCR assay. The multiplex PCR relied on a mix of 60 forward primers for TCR Vbeta segments and 13 reverse primers for TCR Jbeta segments. TCRdb stores this immuneACCESS table with in-frame sequences only. Part of the clones is absent; in the studies checked, under half of the shortfall reflects unresolved V genes, and no reason is known for the rest. The sample data list over 120,000 clones, and 70% of these were observed just once. The ten largest clones take up under 2.5% of the sample. The specimen was PBMCs. The receptors shown here come from a woman aged 55-69 years in good health and CMV-seropositive.

The chain joins TRBV4-2 to TRBJ1-1; D is undetermined. V lost 0 bases, J lost 10 bases, and 9 bases lay in between. Germline CDR1 reads LGHNA; CDR2 reads YNFKEQ. This CDR3 region has 12 residues. The CDR3 is CASSQEGGGAFF. CDR3 coding DNA: TGTGCCAGCAGCCAAGAGGGTGGCGGAGCTTTCTTT.

CDR3 residues: CSATPGTSVYF. The CDR3 DNA is TGCAGTGCTACCCCTGGGACTAGCGTCTACTTC. J is TRBJ2-7 and V is TRBV20-1; TRBD2 agrees at 10 bases. The junction had 7 bases not matched to a gene; V was cut back by 4 bases and J by 13 bases. Germline V lookup: CDR1 DFQATT, CDR2 SNEGSKA (reference sequence). This CDR3 contains 11 residues.

The chain is built from TRBV28 and TRBJ2-5; D not resolved. The CDR3 totals 13 residues. CDR1 is MDHEN and CDR2 is SYDVKM in the germline V gene. V was trimmed by 2 bases and J by 1 base, leaving 5 bases between them. CDR3 DNA sequence: TGTGCCAGCAGTTTAGACATCCAAGAGACCCAGTACTTC. As protein: CASSLDIQETQYF.

This CDR3 reads CASSPRAGKGEQYF. DNA of the CDR3: TGTGCCAGCAGCCCAAGGGCAGGGAAGGGCGAGCAGTACTTC. J is TRBJ2-7 and V is TRBV7-9; tentatively, D is TRBD1 (5 bases). Trimming pared 5 bases from V and 6 bases from J, leaving 17 bases between. Germline V gene sequence: CDR1 SEHNR, CDR2 FQNEAQ (reference sequence). The CDR3 sequence is 14 residues long.

The chain has TRBV14 and TRBJ2-7, with 11 bases aligning to TRBD2. V shed 1 base and J 0 bases; nucleotides not matched to a gene: 2. Per germline, CDR1 SGHDN and CDR2 FVKESK. The CDR3 extends over 16 amino acids. DNA of the CDR3: TGTGCCAGCAGCCAAGGGACTAGCGGGCTCTCCTACGAGCAGTACTTC. It codes for CASSQGTSGLSYEQYF.

This clone has more than one count but fewer than ten. V is TRBV15 and J is TRBJ1-1; D call uncertain. Between the trimmed V and J ends, which lost 0 bases and 2 bases, there was a span of 13 bases. CDR3 length: 16 residues. In germline, CDR1 is LNHNV, CDR2 YYDKDF (reference sequence). Here the CDR3 DNA reads TGTGCCACCAGCAGAGACCCAAAGGGAGTCAACACTGAAGCTTTCTTT. Protein product: CATSRDPKGVNTEAFF.

This sequence joins TRBV18 and TRBJ1-1, with D perhaps matching TRBD1 (5 bases). This CDR3 is built from 16 residues. CDR1 and CDR2 (germline): KGHSH, LQKENI. Trimming pared 2 bases from V and 2 bases from J, leaving 15 bases between. The CDR3 protein is CASSPLQGPHNTEAFF. The CDR3 region has the DNA TGTGCCAGCTCACCATTGCAGGGCCCCCATAACACTGAAGCTTTCTTT.

The chain couples TRBV5-1 to TRBJ2-1, with D hard to call. The CDR3 runs 12 residues. The V gene lost 4 bases and the J gene lost 9 bases, with 11 bases spanning the gap. The V gene's germline CDR1 is SGHRS and CDR2 YFSETQ. The CDR3 protein is CASSPVYGEQFF. As DNA, the CDR3 is TGCGCCAGCAGCCCGGTCTACGGTGAGCAGTTCTTC.

V gene TRBV30 combines with J gene TRBJ2-5, with 14 bases aligning to TRBD2. CDR1 is GTSNPN and CDR2 is SVGIG in the germline V gene (reference sequence). The CDR3 is 14 amino acids. The J segment lost 7 bases and the V segment lost 7 bases, leaving 8 bases of the junction unmatched. CDR3 nucleotide sequence: TGTGCCTTTCGACTAGCGGGAGGGCCCAGGACCCAGTACTTC. This codes for CAFRLAGGPRTQYF. Full variable domain (outside the CDR3, taken from reference TRBV30 and TRBJ2-5): SQTIHQWPATLVQPVGSPLSLECTVEGTSNPNLYWYRQAAGRGLQLLFYSVGIGQISSEVPQNLSASRPQDRQFILSSKKLLLSDSGFYLCAFRLAGGPRTQYFGPGTRLLVL.

This sequence joins TRBV7-3 and TRBJ2-6, with D perhaps TRBD2 (6 bases). The CDR3 runs 14 residues. V was clipped by 5 bases and J by 1 base, with 6 bases between them. Germline V CDR1 and CDR2: SGHTA, FQGTGA. The CDR3 DNA is TGTGCCAGCAGCGGGGGGTCTGGGGCCAACGTCCTGACTTTC. Translating gives CASSGGSGANVLTF.

The J gene is TRBJ2-3, the V gene TRBV6-1; D is possibly TRBD2 (5 bases). Germline V gene data show CDR1 as MNHNS and CDR2 as SASEGT. V lost 4 bases, J lost 0 bases, and 14 bases lay in between. CDR3 size: 16 residues. As DNA, the CDR3 is TGTGCCAGCAGTGGGGGAGAGAAGTCTAGCACAGATACGCAGTATTTT. Protein: CASSGGEKSSTDTQYF.

The chain carries TRBV5-6 and TRBJ2-6; TRBD2 is a possible D gene (5 bases). Looked up from germline, CDR1 is SGHDT and CDR2 is YYEEEE. This CDR3 has 15 amino acids. The V gene lost 6 bases and the J gene lost 4 bases, with 14 bases spanning the gap. CDR3 DNA sequence: TGTGCCAGCACCCCGGTCGGGGTCGGGGCCAACGTCCTGACTTTC. It codes for CASTPVGVGANVLTF.

The V gene is TRBV5-1, the J gene TRBJ2-5, with 9 bases aligning to TRBD1. The germline gives CDR1 SGHRS, CDR2 YFSETQ. V was clipped by 1 base and J by 3 bases; unmatched bases: 10. There are 17 residues in the CDR3. The CDR3 protein is CASSLTGTGQGKETQYF. The CDR3 nucleotides are TGCGCCAGCAGCTTGACCGGGACGGGACAGGGAAAAGAGACCCAGTACTTC.

A few counts support this clone. The chain joins TRBV14 to TRBJ1-1; weak D call: TRBD1 (6 bases). Germline CDR1 is SGHDN and CDR2 is FVKESK. CDR3 size: 15 residues. The V gene lost 3 bases and the J gene lost 3 bases, with 14 bases spanning the gap. The CDR3 bases are TGTGCCAGCAGCCAGCTAGGGGCAGGGGACACTGAAGCTTTCTTT. Translating gives CASSQLGAGDTEAFF. The complete variable domain, with remaining parts taken from reference TRBV14 and TRBJ1-1, reads EAGVTQFPSHSVIEKGQTVTLRCDPISGHDNLYWYRRVMGKEIKFLLHFVKESKQDESGMPNNRFLAERTGGTYSTLKVQPAELEDSGVYFCASSQLGAGDTEAFFGQGTRLTVV.

The chain employs TRBV5-4 and TRBJ2-7; possibly TRBD1 for D (5 bases). Trimming took off 7 bases at V and 2 bases at J, with 19 bases between the two ends. The CDR3 length is 15 residues. CDR1 and CDR2 from the germline V gene are SGHNT and YYREEE (reference sequence). As DNA, the CDR3 is TGTGCCAGCTCCCACTCAGGCAGGGCAGCCTACGAGCAGTACTTC. Translating gives CASSHSGRAAYEQYF.

This clone showed up just a few times. The chain carries TRBV7-2 and TRBJ1-2; D call uncertain. Germline-derived CDR1 and CDR2 are SGHTA and FQGNSA. Trimming removed 4 bases from V and 8 bases from J, with 8 bases in between. The CDR3 has 11 amino acids. CDR3 sequence reads: CASSYPEGYTF. DNA for the CDR3: TGTGCCAGCAGCTACCCGGAGGGCTACACCTTC.

The CDR3 region has the DNA TGTGCCAGCAGCGTGTCGGCAGGGACTATACAAGAGACCCAGTACTTC. This codes for CASSVSAGTIQETQYF. The V gene is TRBV9, the J gene TRBJ2-5, with 7 bases identical to TRBD2. The length of the CDR3 is 16 residues. Germline V CDR1 and CDR2: SGDLS, YYNGEE. V lost 2 bases and J lost 2; bases outside the gene matches: 9.

The chain recombines TRBV6-5 with TRBJ1-2, with D perhaps TRBD1 (5 bases). Germline assignment: CDR1 MNHEY and CDR2 SVGAGI. The CDR3 consists of 15 residues. V gave up 4 bases and J gave up 4 bases, with 16 bases separating them. The CDR3 DNA follows: TGTGCCAGCAGTTCCTCCGACAGACAAGCCTATGGCTACACCTTC. This codes for CASSSSDRQAYGYTF.

This clone showed up just once. The J gene is TRBJ2-2, the V gene TRBV18, with a tentative D call TRBD1 (5 bases). V lost 10 bases to trimming and J lost 2 bases, with 20 bases between them. Germline CDR1 reads KGHSH; CDR2 reads LQKENI. The CDR3 is 16 amino acids. CDR3 region: CATKIRVSENTGELFF. CDR3 in DNA: TGTGCCACCAAAATCAGGGTGTCGGAAAACACCGGGGAGCTGTTTTTT.

A word on this clone: The sample holds other DNA sequences that translate to the same CDR3. The V and J genes are TRBV7-9 and TRBJ2-1; the D gene is possibly TRBD2 (6 bases). This CDR3 region has 14 residues. Germline V gene data show CDR1 as SEHNR and CDR2 as FQNEAQ (reference sequence). Trimming stripped 0 bases from V and 7 bases from J, with 10 bases between. CDR3 nucleotide sequence: TGTGCCAGCAGCTTAGCGGGAGGTCATAATGAGCAGTTCTTC. It translates to CASSLAGGHNEQFF.

This chain joins TRBV27 and TRBJ1-2; 8 nucleotides agree with TRBD1. V dropped 6 bases and J dropped 4; count of bases not matched to a gene: 7. Germline V gives CDR1 MNHEY, CDR2 SMNVEV (reference sequence). This CDR3 is built from 14 residues. CDR3 in amino acids: CASRRTGQAYGYTF. The CDR3 nucleotides read TGTGCCAGCAGGCGTACGGGACAGGCCTATGGCTACACCTTC.

In this sample, this clone turned up a few times. Other nucleotide sequences in the sample specify the same CDR3. The chain is built from TRBV27 and TRBJ1-1, with 7 bases identical to TRBD1. V was clipped by 5 bases and J by 0 bases; unmatched bases: 6. Germline-derived CDR1 and CDR2 are MNHEY and SMNVEV (reference sequence). The CDR3 loop spans 15 amino acids. CDR3 sequence (DNA): TGTGCCAGCAGTACGCGGACAGGTCTGAACACTGAAGCTTTCTTT. Encoded protein: CASSTRTGLNTEAFF.

The rearrangement links TRBV10-3 to TRBJ1-1, with TRBD1 matching 9 bases. The V segment lost 4 bases and the J segment 2 bases; nucleotides outside the gene matches: 5. The CDR3 consists of 15 residues. Germline CDR1 is ENHRY and CDR2 is SYGVKD. The DNA for the CDR3 is TGTGCCATCAGTGGTAGGACAGGGGAAAACACTGAAGCTTTCTTT. Amino acid sequence: CAISGRTGENTEAFF.

In this sample, this clone turned up once. V is TRBV9 and J is TRBJ2-1, with 9 bases identical to TRBD2. V was clipped by 0 bases and J by 5 bases; unmatched bases: 12. This CDR3 region has 18 residues. Germline CDR1 is SGDLS and CDR2 is YYNGEE. The CDR3 bases are TGTGCCAGCAGCGTAGAGGATAGCGGGAGAGGTGCGGACAATGAGCAGTTCTTC. Translation: CASSVEDSGRGADNEQFF.

The chain joins TRBV18 to TRBJ2-5; D uncertain. Looked up from germline, CDR1 is KGHSH and CDR2 is LQKENI. V dropped 1 base and J dropped 2 bases, with 11 bases sitting between them. This CDR3 contains 15 residues. This chain's CDR3 is CASSPLVSQQETQYF. In DNA form, the CDR3 reads TGTGCCAGCTCACCACTGGTTTCGCAGCAAGAGACCCAGTACTTC.

This clone was found a few times. V and J are TRBV29-1 and TRBJ1-5; no clear D. Germline CDR1 and CDR2: SQVTM and ANQGSEA. The CDR3 is made up of 24 amino acids. Trimming took 4 bases from V and 5 from J, leaving 45 bases between them. The DNA for the CDR3 is TGCAGCGTTGTTGGTGCCGCGGTGGCTCTTGGCGGTGGAGGGAGGGTGGACGCGGATCAGCCCCAGCATTTT. It translates to CSVVGAAVALGGGGRVDADQPQHF.